The T cell receptor (beta chain) under discussion was sequenced for a study of cytomegalovirus exposure and HLA in healthy donors. Background on the study: From HLA-typed donors, an early data release held approximately 85 million unique TCRs.

60 Vbeta and 13 Jbeta primers were used in PCR. TCRdb keeps only in-frame clones here, not all; method: immunoSEQ multiplex PCR. The table lists more than 95,000 clones, around 60% of them singletons. Study-wide results and caveats: Later analysis indicated greater clonal expansion among HLA-associated TCR beta chains than among equally common other chains. Specificity of a few CMV-associated chains for CMV antigens was verified in vitro.

Of note for this clone: No antigen is known for it.

Trimming took 4 bases from V and 4 from J; bases not matched to a gene: 3. Germline V lookup: CDR1 SGHTA, CDR2 FQGTGA. The CDR3 runs 15 residues. This clonotype was obtained from a man aged 55-75 years in good health and CMV-seronegative. Sequenced material: PBMCs. The chain has TRBV7-3 and TRBJ2-7; 14 bases line up with TRBD2. The CDR3 here is CASSSGLAGAYEQYF. CDR3 DNA: TGTGCCAGCAGCTCGGGACTAGCGGGGGCTTACGAGCAGTACTTC. Drawing the rest from reference TRBV7-3 and TRBJ2-7, the complete variable domain is GAGVSQTPSNKVTEKGKYVELRCDPISGHTALYWYRQSLGQGPEFLIYFQGTGAADDSGLPNDRFFAVRPEGSVSTLKIQRTERGDSAVYLCASSSGLAGAYEQYFGPGTRLTVT.